Listed below are T cell receptor beta chains from one sample, sequenced in a study of OX40 agonist ivuxolimab in advanced cancers. The protocol was immunoSEQ multiplex PCR, while the TCRdb copy is restricted to in-frame clones and leaves out a portion. The table shows 65,000 to 90,000 clones, with over 65% occurring only once. Source: CD4+ or CD8+ T cells sorted from blood, taken in a trial of the OX40 agonist ivuxolimab. These receptors were taken from an adult with an advanced solid tumor such as melanoma, head and neck, liver or kidney cancer. Each CDR3 is given with its conserved first and last residue. A D gene is named only where the DNA matches it firmly. The size field is filled for only some rows; it gives once, few, many or a size class.

>TRBJ1-4|.|TRBD1|TRBV6-1
CASSVMGTAYEKLFF
TGTGCCAGCAGTGTCATGGGGACAGCGTATGAAAAACTGTTTTTT
>TRBJ1-2|.|.|TRBV9
CASSVGTGNYGYTF
TGTGCCAGCAGCGTAGGTACAGGAAACTATGGCTACACCTTC
>TRBJ1-6|once|.|TRBV2
CASRTGNSPLHF
TGTGCCAGCAGAACAGGCAATTCACCCCTCCACTTT
>TRBJ2-1|.|.|TRBV4-1
CASSQVGSWGSSEQFF
TGCGCCAGCAGCCAAGTCGGGTCCTGGGGCTCGAGTGAGCAGTTCTTC
>TRBJ2-1|.|TRBD1|TRBV27
CATSPGQGYNEQFF
TGTGCCACCTCACCGGGACAGGGTTACAATGAGCAGTTCTTC
>TRBJ1-2|once|.|TRBV6-5
CASSSQRNVDYTF
TGTGCCAGCAGTTCTCAACGGAACGTCGACTACACCTTC
>TRBJ1-1|.|.|TRBV6-6
CASSQAGVGEAFF
TGTGCCAGCAGCCAAGCAGGGGTGGGTGAAGCTTTCTTT
>TRBJ1-2|.|TRBD1|TRBV11-2
CASSSLRDRLYGYTF
TGTGCCAGCAGCTCTCTCCGGGACAGGCTATATGGCTACACCTTC
>TRBJ2-2|.|.|TRBV7-7
CASSSGLRNTGELFF
TGTGCCAGCAGCTCGGGACTCAGGAACACCGGGGAGCTGTTTTTT
>TRBJ2-5|once|.|TRBV5-1
CASRESWEETQYF
TGCGCCAGCAGAGAGTCTTGGGAAGAGACCCAGTACTTC
>TRBJ1-1|.|.|TRBV30
CAWSDSPLGAFF
TGTGCCTGGAGTGACTCCCCCCTAGGAGCTTTCTTT
>TRBJ2-5|few|.|TRBV7-2
CASSPSPGTPGETQYF
TGTGCCAGCAGCCCGAGCCCCGGGACCCCTGGGGAGACCCAGTACTTC
>TRBJ1-2|.|.|TRBV7-9
CASSYEDYGYTF
TGTGCCAGCAGCTATGAGGACTATGGCTACACCTTC